A single sample gave rise to the 3 T cell receptor beta chains below, sequenced in a study of shared clonotypes between healthy human individuals. TCRdb keeps only in-frame clones here, not all; method: immunoSEQ multiplex PCR. The data contain hundreds of thousands of clones, 95% to 97% of them singletons. The specimen sequenced was naive CD4+ T cells sorted from blood. Documented subset: CD45RA+ positively selected. These receptors came from a woman aged 25-40 years in good health.

The gene calls are TRBV7-5 and TRBJ2-7. TRBV7-5 has pseudogene status. The CDR3 runs 14 residues. This CDR3 reads CVRIPSGVRYEQYF. The CDR3 DNA sequence: TGTGTCAGAATCCCAAGTGGGGTGAGGTACGAGCAGTACTTC.

The chain recombines TRBV6-1 with TRBJ2-7, with 7 bases that match TRBD2. CDR1 is MNHNS, CDR2 SASEGT, per germline. V gave up 7 bases and J gave up 3 bases; unmatched junction bases: 3. The CDR3 runs 12 residues. Here the CDR3 DNA reads TGTGCCAGCAACCGGGACTACTACGAGCAGTACTTC. This codes for CASNRDYYEQYF.

This rearrangement joins TRBV4-1 to TRBJ1-5; 10 nucleotides agree with TRBD1. The CDR3 runs 16 residues. Losses at the gene ends were 0 bases for V and 9 bases for J; bases not matched to a gene: 8. The germline CDR1 and CDR2 sequences are MGHRA and YSYEKL. DNA for the CDR3: TGCGCCAGCAGCCAAGAAAGGACAGGGGGTTCGGGGCCCCAGCATTTT. It encodes CASSQERTGGSGPQHF.